The clone carrying this T cell receptor (beta chain) has more than one count but fewer than ten. Its antigen is currently unknown. These data come from a study of T cells after yellow fever vaccination. TCRdb passed the 5' RACE reads through MiXCR, listing each CDR3 protein once. The sample shows about 510,000 distinct CDR3 sequences, around a fifth of them seen only once. V gave up 4 bases and J gave up 6 bases; unmatched junction bases: 9. The CDR3 extends over 17 amino acids. Germline CDR1 is SEHNR and CDR2 is FQNEAQ (reference sequence). Broader study findings: Once the booster was given, most primary-vaccination clones reappeared, at around 96% for CD4 and 88% for CD8.

The chain couples TRBV7-9 to TRBJ2-1; 13 bases agree with TRBD2. This specimen consisted of PBMCs, obtained approximately 22 days after the first yellow fever vaccination. The sequence came from a young man who received the YFV17D yellow fever vaccine. The CDR3 is CASSSNPRLAGGNEQFF. As DNA, the CDR3 is TGTGCCAGCAGCTCCAACCCCAGACTAGCGGGGGGCAATGAGCAGTTCTTC.